This T cell receptor (beta chain) was recovered during a study of graft-versus-host responses after intestinal transplantation. The overall study: Recipients had multivisceral, liver-intestinal, or isolated intestinal transplants. Uniformly, recipients were administered anti-thymocyte globulin induction with subsequent tacrolimus and steroids for approximately three years. Whole-study results and caveats: Maximum circulating GvH clone levels tracked with early post-transplant HvG decreases.

The CDR3 is 15 residues long. Trimming pared 11 bases from V and 3 bases from J, leaving 17 bases between. From germline, CDR1 is MNHNS and CDR2 SASEGT. Note on this clone: Its specificity is not known.

The method was immunoSEQ multiplex PCR; TCRdb's version includes in-frame clones alone and lacks a portion of them. Of 84,000 or so clones detected, roughly 91% appear once; the ten largest clones hold about 8%. The chain carries TRBV6-1 and TRBJ1-6; weak D call: TRBD1 (5 bases). The sequencing used unstimulated CD8+ T cells sorted from spleen or lymph node cells, collected before transplant. The clonotype was recovered from a human donor who was the organ donor for an intestinal transplant. CDR3 nucleotide sequence: TGTGCCGGGGTGCCTCGGGGCATCTATAATTCACCCCTCCACTTT. Encoded protein: CAGVPRGIYNSPLHF.